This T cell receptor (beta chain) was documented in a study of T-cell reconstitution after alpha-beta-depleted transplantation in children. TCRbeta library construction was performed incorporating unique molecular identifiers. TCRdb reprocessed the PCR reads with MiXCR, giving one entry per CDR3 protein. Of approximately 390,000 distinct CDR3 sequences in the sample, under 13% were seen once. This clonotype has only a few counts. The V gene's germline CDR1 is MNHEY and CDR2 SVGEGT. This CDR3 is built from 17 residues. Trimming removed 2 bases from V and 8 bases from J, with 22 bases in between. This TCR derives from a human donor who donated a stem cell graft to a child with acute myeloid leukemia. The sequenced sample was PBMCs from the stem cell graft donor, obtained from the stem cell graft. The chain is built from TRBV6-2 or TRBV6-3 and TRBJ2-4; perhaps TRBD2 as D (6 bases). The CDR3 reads CASSYGGSGGLGDIQYF. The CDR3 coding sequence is TGTGCCAGCAGTTACGGCGGTAGCGGAGGGCTGGGGGACATTCAGTACTTC.